This passage covers 5 T cell receptor beta chains from one sample sequenced in a study of CD8+ T cells in alopecia areata. RNA, once extracted, was reverse transcribed into cDNA for use as the sequencing template. TCRdb's copy holds only in-frame clones and misses some; the assay was immunoSEQ multiplex PCR. The sample consists of around 140,000 clones, around 86% of them appearing once. The sequenced sample was CD8+ T cells sorted from blood, obtained at week 0. These receptors all stem from a human donor with alopecia areata.

The CDR3 DNA is TGTGCCACCTTGGGGACGGACTCCTACGAGCAGTACTTC. It encodes CATLGTDSYEQYF. The chain recombines TRBV19 with TRBJ2-7; the D call may be TRBD1 or TRBD2 (5 bases each). V lost 10 bases to trimming and J lost 0 bases, with 13 bases between them. Germline values: CDR1 LNHDA, CDR2 SQIVND (reference sequence). The CDR3 length is 13 residues.

This clone showed up just once. The V and J genes are TRBV19 and TRBJ2-3; D is unresolved. V was cut by 3 bases and J by 6 bases, with 7 bases left in between. CDR3 length: 12 residues. Germline CDR1 LNHDA, CDR2 SQIVND (reference sequence). The CDR3 DNA sequence: TGTGCCAGTAGTATGGCATCGGATACGCAGTATTTT. This codes for CASSMASDTQYF. The complete variable domain, with remaining parts taken from reference TRBV19 and TRBJ2-3, reads DGGITQSPKYLFRKEGQNVTLSCEQNLNHDAMYWYRQDPGQGLRLIYYSQIVNDFQKGDIAEGYSVSREKKESFPLTVTSAQKNPTAFYLCASSMASDTQYFGPGTRLTVL.

This sequence joins TRBV7-6 and TRBJ2-3, with unresolved D. Deletions cut 3 bases from V and 3 bases from J, with 16 bases between. Germline values: CDR1 SGHVS, CDR2 FNYEAQ. There are 16 residues in the CDR3. CDR3: CASSFLTDLGTDTQYF. In DNA form, the CDR3 reads TGTGCCAGCAGCTTTCTGACTGATTTAGGGACAGATACGCAGTATTTT.

This clone appeared once. DNA of the CDR3: TGTGCCAGCAGTGGGGCAGCAACTAATGAAAAACTGTTTTTT. Protein: CASSGAATNEKLFF. The chain carries TRBV27 and TRBJ1-4; a possible D gene is TRBD1 (5 bases). This CDR3 comprises 14 residues. CDR1 is MNHEY and CDR2 is SMNVEV in the germline V gene (reference sequence). Trimming cost V 5 bases and J 0 bases, with 7 bases left between them.

A few counts support this clone. J is TRBJ2-1 and V is TRBV6-1; 11 nucleotides agree with TRBD2. CDR3 length: 15 residues. With 4 bases clipped from V and 6 bases from J, the junction kept 5 bases outside the gene matches. Germline assignment: CDR1 MNHNS and CDR2 SASEGT. CDR3 protein: CASSVFSGGANEQFF. The CDR3 bases are TGTGCCAGCAGTGTTTTTAGCGGGGGGGCCAATGAGCAGTTCTTC.